The 30 T cell receptor beta chains below were found in one sample sequenced in a study of T-cell reconstitution after alpha-beta-depleted transplantation in children. During its preparation, the TCRbeta library received unique molecular identifiers. In TCRdb, the PCR reads were re-called with MiXCR into one record per CDR3 protein. The top ten clones hold approximately 3.9% of a sample with around 400,000 distinct CDR3 sequences, about 20% of them seen once. The sequences come from PBMCs from the stem cell graft donor, collected from the stem cell graft. The receptors were sampled from a human donor who donated a stem cell graft to a child with acute myeloid leukemia.

There are a few counts of this clonotype. V gene TRBV6-1 combines with J gene TRBJ2-1, with no clear D. Germline V gene sequence: CDR1 MNHNS, CDR2 SASEGT. CDR3 length equals 16 residues. V was clipped by 7 bases and J by 3 bases, with 19 bases between them. CDR3 protein: CASKESGLAFYNEQFF. DNA of the CDR3: TGTGCCAGCAAGGAGTCTGGGTTGGCCTTCTACAATGAGCAGTTCTTC.

This rearrangement joins TRBV7-6 to TRBJ2-7, with TRBD1 as a possible D gene (5 bases). CDR3 length equals 14 residues. CDR1 is SGHVS and CDR2 is FNYEAQ in the germline V gene. V lost 5 bases to trimming and J lost 5 bases, with 16 bases between them. The CDR3 sequence: CASSLGVGVDEQYF. The CDR3 coding sequence is TGTGCCAGCAGCCTAGGGGTAGGGGTCGACGAGCAGTACTTC.

This clonotype was seen many times. V and J are TRBV30 and TRBJ1-1; possible D gene TRBD1, 5 bases. The ends were cut back, 3 bases at V and 4 bases at J, with 12 bases in the middle. The germline V gene has CDR1 GTSNPN and CDR2 SVGIG (reference sequence). The CDR3 totals 13 residues. CDR3 loop: CAWSPSRATEAFF. CDR3 in DNA: TGTGCCTGGAGCCCTAGCAGGGCCACTGAAGCTTTCTTT.

Ten or more counts support this clonotype. This chain joins TRBV20-1 and TRBJ2-1; perhaps TRBD2 as D (5 bases). The CDR3 has 16 residues. Germline assignment: CDR1 DFQATT and CDR2 SNEGSKA (reference sequence). The V and J ends lost 4 bases and 0 bases respectively, with 16 bases between them. CDR3 protein: CSAKISGPVSYNEQFF. The CDR3, as DNA: TGCAGTGCTAAGATCAGCGGACCCGTCTCCTACAATGAGCAGTTCTTC.

The rearrangement links TRBV10-1 to TRBJ2-5; D could derive from TRBD1 or TRBD2 (5 bases each). The V gene lost 2 bases and the J gene lost 5 bases, with 12 bases spanning the gap. Germline CDR1 and CDR2: WNHNN and SYGVQD (reference sequence). The CDR3 has 14 amino acids. CDR3 loop: CASSEAGDRETQYF. In DNA, the CDR3 is TGCGCCAGCAGTGAGGCTGGGGACCGGGAGACCCAGTACTTC.

The chain is built from TRBV29-1 and TRBJ2-1; TRBD2 matches 7 bases. The J segment lost 2 bases and the V segment lost 0 bases, leaving 7 bases of the junction unmatched. The germline CDR1 and CDR2 sequences are SQVTM and ANQGSEA. The CDR3 sequence is 16 residues long. CDR3: CSVEEGLAETYNEQFF. The CDR3 DNA reads TGCAGCGTTGAAGAGGGGCTAGCGGAAACCTACAATGAGCAGTTCTTC.

This clonotype was observed at least ten times. This rearrangement joins TRBV5-6 to TRBJ2-7, with no clear D. V lost 0 bases and J lost 2, with 9 bases in between. Germline lookup yields CDR1 SGHDT and CDR2 YYEEEE. This CDR3 contains 14 residues. The CDR3 here is CASSLVANPYEQYF. The CDR3 DNA follows: TGTGCCAGCAGCTTGGTCGCCAACCCCTACGAGCAGTACTTC. The variable domain in full, with the rest retrieved from reference TRBV5-6 and TRBJ2-7, is DAGVTQSPTHLIKTRGQQVTLRCSPKSGHDTVSWYQQALGQGPQFIFQYYEEEERQRGNFPDRFSGHQFPNYSSELNVNALLLGDSALYLCASSLVANPYEQYFGPGTRLTVT.

This chain uses TRBV7-8 with TRBJ2-1; TRBD2 might be the D (6 bases). Germline V gene lookup returns CDR1 SGHVS and CDR2 FQNEAQ. Trimming cost V 3 bases and J 7 bases, with 10 bases left between them. The CDR3 spans 13 residues. CDR3 protein: CASSFPTRNEQFF. CDR3 nucleotides: TGTGCCAGCAGCTTTCCGACTAGGAATGAGCAGTTCTTC.

As for this clonotype: A much larger clone is a single base away; this may be a read error. The chain joins TRBV15 to TRBJ1-5, with D hard to call. Looked up from germline, CDR1 is LNHNV and CDR2 is YYDKDF (reference sequence). The CDR3 is 13 residues long. Trimming cost V 0 bases and J 7 bases, with 7 bases left between them. CDR3 loop: CATSRDRVQPQHF. The CDR3 region has the DNA TGTGCCACCAGCAGAGATAGGGTCCAGCCCCAGCATTTT.

The sample holds a few counts of this clonotype. This chain links TRBV30 with TRBJ2-1; 14 positions agree with TRBD2. Germline CDR1 GTSNPN, CDR2 SVGIG (reference sequence). J gave up 8 bases and V 1 base, and 4 bases lay outside the gene matches. The CDR3 length is 15 residues. The chain's CDR3 is CAWSGLAGGPYEQFF. In nucleotides, the CDR3 is TGTGCCTGGAGTGGACTAGCGGGAGGGCCCTATGAGCAGTTCTTC.

This clonotype was picked up many times. This sequence joins TRBV20-1 and TRBJ2-5; 8 nucleotides align to TRBD2. The CDR3 has 13 amino acids. V shed 6 bases, J shed 5 bases, and the junction held 8 bases outside the gene matches. CDR1 is DFQATT and CDR2 is SNEGSKA in the germline V gene (reference sequence). As DNA, the CDR3 is TGCAGTGCCCCAACGGGGGGGGACGAGACCCAGTACTTC. This encodes CSAPTGGDETQYF.

The gene calls are TRBV12-3 or TRBV12-4 and TRBJ2-1; D might be TRBD1 (7 bases). The germline V and J ends were trimmed by 3 bases and 8 bases, with 14 bases remaining between them. This CDR3 spans 14 amino acids. The CDR3 region has the DNA TGTGCCAGCAGTTTTTCAGGGGGGTGGGATGAGCAGTTCTTC. Its protein product is CASSFSGGWDEQFF.

This chain joins TRBV14 and TRBJ2-7; 14 nucleotides agree with TRBD2. Germline trimming cut 3 bases from V and 7 bases from J; bases unmatched to any gene: 11. CDR3 length: 17 amino acids. CDR1 is SGHDN, CDR2 FVKESK, per germline. CDR3 sequence: CASSHNRGLAGGREQYF. The CDR3 DNA sequence: TGTGCCAGCAGCCACAACCGAGGACTAGCGGGAGGTCGGGAGCAGTACTTC.

V gene TRBV20-1 combines with J gene TRBJ2-5, with 7 bases fitting TRBD1. Trimming cost V 4 bases and J 1 base; bases outside gene matches: 3. CDR1 is DFQATT, CDR2 SNEGSKA, per germline (reference sequence). This CDR3 is built from 13 residues. The CDR3 nucleotides read TGCAGTGCTACGGGGACAGCCCAAGAGACCCAGTACTTC. Amino acid sequence: CSATGTAQETQYF.

This clonotype was seen a handful of times. The chain uses TRBV7-2 and TRBJ1-6; D is uncertain. The V end was cut by 2 bases, the J end by 0 bases, with 5 bases between. CDR3 length: 15 residues. Germline V gives CDR1 SGHTA, CDR2 FQGNSA. The DNA for the CDR3 is TGTGCCAGCAGCTTACAGAGCTCCTATAATTCACCCCTCCACTTT. Translating it yields CASSLQSSYNSPLHF.

This clonotype was counted only a few times. The chain employs TRBV29-1 and TRBJ2-5; possibly TRBD1 for D (5 bases). Germline lookup yields CDR1 SQVTM and CDR2 ANQGSEA. The CDR3 covers 15 residues. V was trimmed by 0 bases and J by 5 bases, leaving 16 bases between them. The DNA for the CDR3 is TGCAGCGTTGAAGAAACAAGAGACAGTAGGGAGACCCAGTACTTC. Residues: CSVEETRDSRETQYF.

This clonotype occurred a few times. V gene TRBV7-6 combines with J gene TRBJ2-7; unclear D gene. Per the germline V gene, CDR1 is SGHVS and CDR2 is FNYEAQ. The V end lost 5 bases, the J end lost 3 bases, and 14 bases lay between the germline ends. CDR3 length: 14 amino acids. The CDR3 DNA reads TGTGCCAGCAGCCCTCTGGCCTTTAACTACGAGCAGTACTTC. Encoded protein: CASSPLAFNYEQYF.

The V and J genes are TRBV7-8 and TRBJ1-5; D is ambiguous. This CDR3 region has 14 residues. Trimming stripped 3 bases from V and 6 bases from J, with 12 bases between. Looked up from germline, CDR1 is SGHVS and CDR2 is FQNEAQ. The CDR3 sequence: CASSLADSSQPQHF. CDR3 in DNA: TGTGCCAGCAGCTTGGCGGATTCGAGTCAGCCCCAGCATTTT.

The CDR3 is CASDQPQHF. DNA of the CDR3: TGTGCCAGCGATCAGCCCCAGCATTTT. The rearrangement joins TRBV25-1 to TRBJ1-5, with D unclear. The CDR3 is 9 amino acids. Trimming took 8 bases from V and 5 from J, leaving 1 base between them. Germline V CDR1 and CDR2: MGHDK, SYGVNS.

The V gene is TRBV11-2, the J gene TRBJ1-1; the D is unclear. V was clipped by 0 bases and J by 0 bases, with 14 bases between them. In germline, CDR1 is SGHAT, CDR2 FQNNGV. The CDR3 spans 17 residues. CDR3 amino acids: CASSLEALRQMNTEAFF. Here the CDR3 DNA reads TGTGCCAGCAGCTTAGAAGCCCTCCGACAAATGAACACTGAAGCTTTCTTT.

Only a few counts were recorded for this clonotype. The rearrangement links TRBV28 to TRBJ1-5; perhaps TRBD1 as D (5 bases). The CDR3 loop spans 16 amino acids. The germline V gene has CDR1 MDHEN and CDR2 SYDVKM. V lost 5 bases and J 4 bases, leaving 18 bases between the germline ends. The CDR3 nucleotides are TGTGCCAGCAGTCCCAGAAGGGGCTTAAGGAATCAGCCCCAGCATTTT. This gives the protein CASSPRRGLRNQPQHF.

In its sample, this clonotype was seen many times. V is TRBV7-8 and J is TRBJ2-1, with D tentatively TRBD2 (7 bases). The V gene's germline CDR1 is SGHVS and CDR2 FQNEAQ. The CDR3 sequence is 15 residues long. The germline V and J ends were trimmed by 7 bases and 7 bases, with 20 bases remaining between them. The CDR3 protein is CASTTSTGGQNEQFF. In DNA, the CDR3 is TGTGCCAGCACCACCTCGACCGGGGGGCAGAATGAGCAGTTCTTC.

This clonotype was observed at least ten times. The chain joins TRBV20-1 to TRBJ2-7; possibly TRBD2 for D (5 bases). The CDR3 covers 13 residues. Germline V gene data show CDR1 as DFQATT and CDR2 as SNEGSKA (reference sequence). Trimming took 3 bases from V and 3 from J, leaving 12 bases between them. The CDR3 is CSASTAEVYEQYF. The CDR3 coding sequence is TGCAGTGCTAGCACAGCGGAGGTCTACGAGCAGTACTTC.

CDR3 in DNA: TGTGCCAGCAGCCAAGGGGCGGGACACGTCCAAGAGACCCAGTACTTC. Translated, it gives CASSQGAGHVQETQYF. The chain uses TRBV4-2 and TRBJ2-5, with D possibly being TRBD1 or TRBD2 (6 bases each). Germline loops: CDR1 LGHNA, CDR2 YNFKEQ. V lost 1 base and J lost 1, with 13 bases in between. This CDR3 is 16 amino acids long.

The rearrangement uses TRBV19 and TRBJ2-1; D assignment may be TRBD1 or TRBD2 (5 bases each). This CDR3 is 15 amino acids long. The V and J ends lost 1 base and 5 bases respectively, with 12 bases between them. Germline V lookup: CDR1 LNHDA, CDR2 SQIVND (reference sequence). CDR3 residues: CASSIAWGRNNEQFF. CDR3 sequence (DNA): TGTGCCAGTAGTATAGCTTGGGGACGGAACAATGAGCAGTTCTTC.

A few counts support this clonotype. This sequence joins TRBV25-1 and TRBJ2-7; 9 nucleotides agree with TRBD2. The CDR3 length is 13 residues. From germline, CDR1 is MGHDK and CDR2 SYGVNS. J was trimmed by 7 bases and V by 2 bases; bases with no gene match: 3. CDR3 protein: CASSEKREAEQYF. CDR3 DNA: TGTGCCAGCAGTGAAAAGCGGGAGGCGGAGCAGTACTTC.

V gene TRBV7-2 combines with J gene TRBJ2-1, with 10 bases that match TRBD1. The CDR3 runs 17 residues. CDR1 is SGHTA and CDR2 is FQGNSA in the germline V gene. Losses at the gene ends were 1 base for V and 1 base for J; bases not matched to a gene: 4. The CDR3 DNA follows: TGTGCCAGCAGCTTAGTGGGGGGACAGGGGTCCTACAATGAGCAGTTCTTC. Its translation is CASSLVGGQGSYNEQFF.

This clonotype was found many times. This CDR3 reads CATSGGRLITDTQYF. CDR3 in DNA: TGTGCCACCAGTGGCGGGAGATTGATCACAGATACGCAGTATTTT. The chain links TRBV24-1 to TRBJ2-3; 7 bases are a match to TRBD2. The germline CDR1 and CDR2 sequences are KGHDR and SFDVKD. The CDR3 is made up of 15 amino acids. The ends lost 5 bases at V and 2 bases at J; junction bases unmatched: 6.

This clonotype has at least ten counts. The V and J genes are TRBV20-1 and TRBJ2-7, with TRBD2 matching over 10 bases. The CDR3 extends over 20 amino acids. Unmatched junction bases numbered 17, after V lost 0 bases and J lost 0 bases. CDR1 is DFQATT and CDR2 is SNEGSKA in the germline V gene (reference sequence). CDR3 amino acids: CSARDELRLAGATSSYEQYF. The CDR3 region has the DNA TGCAGTGCTAGAGATGAACTTCGGCTAGCGGGAGCTACCAGCTCCTACGAGCAGTACTTC.

The V gene is TRBV7-2, the J gene TRBJ2-1, with TRBD1 matching over 7 bases. The CDR3 has 15 amino acids. V was clipped by 5 bases and J by 3 bases; unmatched bases: 7. From germline, CDR1 is SGHTA and CDR2 FQGNSA. The CDR3 here is CASSATGTDYNEQFF. Written as DNA, the CDR3 is TGTGCCAGCAGCGCAACCGGGACAGACTACAATGAGCAGTTCTTC.